The entry below describes one TCR beta chain. A second 7 to 11 cycle PCR used barcoded and J-beta primers. TCRdb recomputed calls from the 5' RACE reads with MiXCR, one row per CDR3 protein. The sample gives nearly 800,000 distinct CDR3 sequences, more than 55% of which show up once; roughly 26% is in the top ten. V dropped 4 bases and J dropped 0 bases, with 9 bases sitting between them. Looked up from germline, CDR1 is SQVTM and CDR2 is ANQGSEA. The CDR3 spans 13 residues. The data stem from a study of blood T cells in healthy people across ages. The chain is built from TRBV29-1 and TRBJ1-1, with D uncertain. The sequence derives from a middle-aged man in good health. Sequenced sample: blood. CDR3 DNA: TGCAGCGTTGGTCTCGGGATGAACACTGAAGCTTTCTTT. Protein: CSVGLGMNTEAFF.